The clone carrying this T cell receptor beta chain was seen more than once but under ten times. Next came a second PCR, run for about 7 to 12 cycles, which used a sample-barcoded 5' primer along with a J-beta primer mix. Each cDNA was tagged by a template-switch adaptor containing 12 random nucleotides. Every sample gave at least 2.5 million paired-end reads containing CDR3. TCRdb ran MiXCR on the 5' RACE reads and lists one entry per CDR3 protein. The data hold 450,000 to 700,000 distinct CDR3 sequences, with 27% observed a single time. Germline CDR1 reads DFQATT; CDR2 reads SNEGSKA (reference sequence). The germline V and J ends were trimmed by 6 bases and 7 bases, with 24 bases remaining between them. The CDR3 loop spans 15 amino acids. The authors drew approximately 10 milliliters of peripheral blood from each donor. Isolation per sample recovered at least 7 million PBMCs. The source of the sample is a study of blood T cells in healthy people across ages.

The rearrangement uses TRBV20-1 and TRBJ2-5; D may match TRBD1 or TRBD2 (5 bases each). Sequencing was done on a sample of blood. The clonotype was recovered from a woman in her 70s in good health. CDR3 residues: CSAKSSGTLRVTQYF. The DNA of the CDR3 is TGCAGTGCGAAATCTTCCGGGACCCTCAGGGTGACCCAGTACTTC.